Listed here are 30 T cell receptor beta chains from one sample, sequenced in a study of Graves' ophthalmopathy and Graves' hyperthyroidism (dated by TCRdb to 2016 to 2018). Instrument used: Illumina HiSeq 2000. TCR beta CDR3 regions were amplified from RNA transcripts for repertoire sequencing. A first-round RT-PCR used HTBI primers with the Qiagen OneStep RT-PCR kit, followed by a second-round multiplex PCR, size selection and purification. TCRdb reprocessed the public reads (quality trimming at Q25 with fastp, clone calling with MiXCR) and kept in-frame beta chains. Under each unique CDR3 protein, matching rows form one entry showing the most common genes and DNA. The sample has roughly 410,000 distinct CDR3 sequences on record, 15% of them singletons. The ten largest clones capture 5.5% to 7% of the sample. Sequences were obtained from peripheral blood. These receptors all stem from a woman in her late teens or twenties with stable Graves' hyperthyroidism. Donor details come from another sample of the same person, matched by shared clones.

This clonotype was recorded at least ten times. The chain carries TRBV14 and TRBJ1-6; D gene uncertain. V lost 5 bases, J lost 4 bases, and 9 bases lay in between. This CDR3 contains 14 residues. Per the germline V gene, CDR1 is SGHDN and CDR2 is FVKESK. The CDR3 is CASSDEGYNSPLHF. The DNA of the CDR3 is TGTGCCAGCAGCGATGAGGGTTATAATTCACCCCTCCACTTT.

In its sample, this clonotype was seen once. This chain connects TRBV6-1 to TRBJ1-1; no clear D gene. The CDR3 consists of 14 residues. CDR1 and CDR2 from the germline V gene are MNHNS and SASEGT. The V end lost 2 bases, the J end lost 1 base, and 8 bases lay between the germline ends. The CDR3 is CASSESPSNTEAFF. In nucleotides, the CDR3 is TGTGCCAGCAGTGAATCCCCATCGAACACTGAAGCTTTCTTT.

This clonotype was seen at least ten times. This chain connects TRBV20-1 to TRBJ2-5; possible D gene TRBD2, 6 bases. CDR3 length equals 14 residues. Per germline, CDR1 DFQATT and CDR2 SNEGSKA (reference sequence). The V and J ends lost 5 bases and 0 bases respectively, with 13 bases between them. The CDR3 coding sequence is TGCAGTGCTGCACCGGGACTCAACCAAGAGACCCAGTACTTC. It encodes CSAAPGLNQETQYF.

This clonotype was detected many times. The rearrangement joins TRBV12-5 to TRBJ1-1, with TRBD1 as a possible D gene (6 bases). The CDR3 has 14 residues. CDR1 and CDR2 from the germline V gene are LGHNT and FRNRAP. V was cut by 7 bases and J by 2 bases, with 14 bases left in between. The DNA of the CDR3 is TGTGCTAGTGAATCAGGGGCTTCCAACACTGAAGCTTTCTTT. This codes for CASESGASNTEAFF.

This clonotype was seen only once. The V call is TRBV7-2, the J call TRBJ2-5, with a weak D call TRBD1 (6 bases). Per the germline V gene, CDR1 is SGHTA and CDR2 is FQGNSA. The CDR3 sequence is 13 residues long. The V end was cut by 10 bases, the J end by 5 bases, with 17 bases between. CDR3 nucleotide sequence: TGTGCCACCTCCCGGGACAATGGGGAGACCCAGTACTTC. Residues: CATSRDNGETQYF.

The chain is built from TRBV7-2 and TRBJ2-4; no clear D. Germline V gives CDR1 SGHTA, CDR2 FQGNSA. Trimming pared 5 bases from V and 8 bases from J, leaving 10 bases between. This CDR3 is built from 12 residues. The CDR3 nucleotides are TGTGCCAGCAGCGGTTCGGTGCACATTCAGTACTTC. Amino acid sequence: CASSGSVHIQYF.

This clonotype was seen repeatedly, ten times or more. The J gene is TRBJ1-6, the V gene TRBV27, with D perhaps matching TRBD1 (6 bases). The CDR3 loop spans 19 amino acids. The V end was cut by 2 bases, the J end by 0 bases, with 17 bases between. The germline V gene has CDR1 MNHEY and CDR2 SMNVEV (reference sequence). The CDR3 loop is CASSLPGALRGSYNSPLHF. DNA of the CDR3: TGTGCCAGCAGTTTACCAGGGGCTCTCCGGGGCTCCTATAATTCACCCCTCCACTTT.

This clonotype came up a few times. The rearrangement uses TRBV3-1 and TRBJ1-1; D ambiguous. Trimming took 7 bases from V and 6 from J, leaving 12 bases between them. The CDR3 is made up of 12 amino acids. Germline V gene lookup returns CDR1 LGHDT and CDR2 YNNKEL (reference sequence). CDR3 nucleotide sequence: TGTGCCAGCACCATCCGCGGCGCTGAAGCTTTCTTT. Protein: CASTIRGAEAFF.

This clonotype was recorded at least ten times. The rearrangement uses TRBV3-1 and TRBJ1-1; D is ambiguous. The V gene lost 1 base and the J gene lost 1 base, with 10 bases spanning the gap. Germline V gives CDR1 LGHDT, CDR2 YNNKEL (reference sequence). The CDR3 extends over 15 amino acids. In DNA form, the CDR3 reads TGTGCCAGCAGCCAAGGACAAGGCACGAACACTGAAGCTTTCTTT. It translates to CASSQGQGTNTEAFF.

This clonotype was recorded at least ten times. This may stem from a read error, because a much larger clone lies one nucleotide away. The chain joins TRBV20-1 to TRBJ2-7; D is uncertain. The CDR3 covers 13 residues. From germline, CDR1 is DFQATT and CDR2 SNEGSKA (reference sequence). The V gene lost 2 bases and the J gene lost 6 bases, with 14 bases spanning the gap. The CDR3 bases are TGCAGTGCTAGACCTCCCAAGGGAACCGAGCAGTACTTC. It is translated as CSARPPKGTEQYF.

This clonotype was observed many times. The genes are TRBV7-6 and TRBJ2-2, with unresolved D. CDR3 length: 11 residues. Between the trimmed V and J ends, which lost 2 bases and 5 bases, there was a span of 0 bases. From germline, CDR1 is SGHVS and CDR2 FNYEAQ. The CDR3 spells CASSLTGELFF. The CDR3 nucleotides read TGTGCCAGCAGCTTAACCGGGGAGCTGTTTTTT.

The table lists this clonotype with many counts. CDR3 in amino acids: CASSSHFSGGETQYF. CDR3 in DNA: TGTGCCAGCAGCTCCCATTTTAGCGGGGGCGAGACCCAGTACTTC. V is TRBV7-2 and J is TRBJ2-5, with TRBD2 matching 9 bases. CDR3 length: 15 amino acids. Unmatched junction bases numbered 8, after V lost 4 bases and J lost 5 bases. Germline CDR1 SGHTA, CDR2 FQGNSA.

This clonotype was seen many times. This rearrangement joins TRBV19 to TRBJ1-1; D gene ambiguous. The V end lost 4 bases, the J end lost 0 bases, and 15 bases lay between the germline ends. Germline CDR1 is LNHDA and CDR2 is SQIVND (reference sequence). The CDR3 has 16 amino acids. The CDR3 reads CASSTRRRGMNTEAFF. The CDR3 DNA reads TGTGCCAGTAGTACCCGACGTAGAGGGATGAACACTGAAGCTTTCTTT. Full variable domain (outside the CDR3, taken from reference TRBV19 and TRBJ1-1): DGGITQSPKYLFRKEGQNVTLSCEQNLNHDAMYWYRQDPGQGLRLIYYSQIVNDFQKGDIAEGYSVSREKKESFPLTVTSAQKNPTAFYLCASSTRRRGMNTEAFFGQGTRLTVV.

This clonotype was found a few times. An end of the junction differs from the germline gene, which may be a read error. The V and J genes are TRBV7-9 and TRBJ2-2, with TRBD1 matching over 10 bases. This CDR3 has 15 amino acids. The germline CDR1 and CDR2 sequences are SEHNR and FQNEAQ (reference sequence). The CDR3 here is CASSLVTGGRRELCF. CDR3 nucleotides: TGTGCCAGCAGCTTGGTGACAGGGGGCCGACGGGAGCTGTGTTTT.

The gene calls are TRBV20-1 and TRBJ2-7; 7 bases agree with TRBD1. This CDR3 is built from 13 residues. Trimming at V came to 3 bases and at J to 3 bases, leaving 5 bases not matched to a gene. Germline CDR1 is DFQATT and CDR2 is SNEGSKA (reference sequence). The CDR3 DNA follows: TGCAGTGCTAGGGACGGGACAGACTACGAGCAGTACTTC. It codes for CSARDGTDYEQYF.

At least ten counts were recorded for this clonotype. The CDR3 DNA reads TGTGCCGGCGATCTTTTCGGACTAGCGGGGGACAAGTACCAAGAGACCCAGTACTTC. Encoded protein: CAGDLFGLAGDKYQETQYF. The rearrangement joins TRBV2 to TRBJ2-5; 13 bases are shared with TRBD2. CDR1 and CDR2 (germline): SNHLY, FYNNEI. Unmatched junction bases numbered 18, after V lost 11 bases and J lost 0 bases. The CDR3 has 19 amino acids.

The J gene is TRBJ1-5, the V gene TRBV15; maybe TRBD1 (5 bases). V lost 0 bases to trimming and J lost 7 bases, with 13 bases between them. The length of the CDR3 is 15 residues. Per germline, CDR1 LNHNV and CDR2 YYDKDF (reference sequence). The CDR3 DNA reads as TGTGCCACCAGCAGAGAGCGGGGGAAGGGCCAGCCCCAGCATTTT. It yields the protein CATSRERGKGQPQHF.

Details on this clonotype: A read error may explain this, as a much larger clone is one base away. The rearrangement uses TRBV7-9 and TRBJ1-1; tentatively, D is TRBD1 (5 bases). The length of the CDR3 is 15 residues. The germline CDR1 and CDR2 sequences are SEHNR and FQNEAQ (reference sequence). CDR3 DNA: TGTGCCAGCAGCTTAGCGGGACCTACGAACACTGAAGCTTGCTTT. Translation gives CASSLAGPTNTEACF.

This clonotype was found many times. This chain's CDR3 is CATSPTDRVYGYTF. CDR3 in DNA: TGTGCCACCAGCCCTACCGACAGGGTCTATGGCTACACCTTC. The J gene is TRBJ1-2, the V gene TRBV15, with 7 bases aligning to TRBD1. This CDR3 spans 14 amino acids. After removal of 5 bases from V and 4 bases from J, the junction contained 7 bases not matched to a gene. Germline loops: CDR1 LNHNV, CDR2 YYDKDF (reference sequence).

This clonotype was recorded at least ten times. The CDR3 here is CASSPGGGGGYTF. CDR3 coding DNA: TGTGCCAGCAGCCCCGGGGGGGGCGGGGGCTACACCTTC. The chain is built from TRBV11-2 and TRBJ1-2; the D gene is possibly TRBD1 (6 bases). This CDR3 is 13 amino acids long. Between the trimmed V and J ends, which lost 5 bases and 8 bases, there was a span of 15 bases. In germline, CDR1 is SGHAT, CDR2 FQNNGV.

This clonotype was counted at least ten times. The chain couples TRBV6-5 to TRBJ1-2; D is perhaps TRBD1 (5 bases). Trimming removed 4 bases at V and 3 bases at J, with 9 bases between. Germline CDR1 reads MNHEY; CDR2 reads SVGAGI. There are 13 residues in the CDR3. CDR3 amino acids: CASSWGGDYGYTF. CDR3 nucleotide sequence: TGTGCCAGCAGTTGGGGAGGGGACTATGGCTACACCTTC.

This clonotype was found many times. In DNA, the CDR3 is TGCGCCAGCAGCTGGCGACAGACTGGCTACGAGCAGTACTTC. Encoded protein: CASSWRQTGYEQYF. This rearrangement joins TRBV5-1 to TRBJ2-7; possibly TRBD1 for D (5 bases). Per germline, CDR1 SGHRS and CDR2 YFSETQ. The CDR3 extends over 14 amino acids. The V and J ends lost 3 bases and 3 bases respectively, with 13 bases between them.

A remark on this clonotype: This CDR3 fails to terminate in the conserved phenylalanine or tryptophan, so it likely reflects a read error. This chain links TRBV6-2 or TRBV6-3 with TRBJ1-1; D not certain. CDR3 size: 16 residues. Trimming shortened V by 2 bases and J by 4 bases, and 17 bases separated the two germline ends. Germline CDR1 MNHEY, CDR2 SVGEGT. In DNA, the CDR3 is TGTGCCAGCAGTTACGGCTCGATAGAAGCGGGCACTGAAGCTTTCGTT. It codes for CASSYGSIEAGTEAFV.

This clonotype was recorded many times. The rearrangement uses TRBV15 and TRBJ2-2, with D perhaps TRBD2 (5 bases). Germline CDR1 reads LNHNV; CDR2 reads YYDKDF (reference sequence). V was cut by 0 bases and J by 0 bases, with 11 bases left in between. This CDR3 has 17 amino acids. The CDR3 coding sequence is TGTGCCACCAGCAGAGATCTGGGAGCCTCGAACACCGGGGAGCTGTTTTTT. This translates into CATSRDLGASNTGELFF.

This clonotype was counted at least ten times. The CDR3 nucleotides read TGTGCCAGCAGTTTACCCCCACTGAACACCGGGGAGCTGTTTTTT. It codes for CASSLPPLNTGELFF. This chain joins TRBV12-3 or TRBV12-4 and TRBJ2-2; no firm D call. Trimming cost V 2 bases and J 1 base, with 8 bases left between them. This CDR3 region has 15 residues.

The V call is TRBV10-3, the J call TRBJ2-7; 9 nucleotides line up with TRBD1. V was clipped by 5 bases and J by 3 bases; unmatched bases: 2. This CDR3 is built from 13 residues. Germline CDR1 ENHRY, CDR2 SYGVKD. CDR3: CAISPGQGYEQYF. CDR3 coding DNA: TGTGCCATCAGTCCGGGACAGGGCTACGAGCAGTACTTC.

The V call is TRBV19, the J call TRBJ1-1, with TRBD1 matching over 8 bases. V lost 2 bases, J lost 1 base, and 3 bases stayed unmatched. Germline-derived CDR1 and CDR2 are LNHDA and SQIVND (reference sequence). The CDR3 runs 15 residues. CDR3 sequence (DNA): TGTGCCAGTAGTATACTTCAGGGGGCGAACACTGAAGCTTTCTTT. Translating it yields CASSILQGANTEAFF.

This clonotype appeared many times. The chain carries TRBV6-2 or TRBV6-3 and TRBJ2-5, with 8 bases lining up with TRBD2. Germline V lookup: CDR1 MNHEY, CDR2 SVGEGT. V lost 2 bases, J lost 4 bases, and 0 bases stayed unmatched. This CDR3 has 13 residues. CDR3 amino acids: CASSYRGGETQYF. The CDR3 DNA reads as TGTGCCAGCAGTTACCGGGGGGGAGAGACCCAGTACTTC.

At least ten counts were recorded for this clonotype. J is TRBJ2-7 and V is TRBV12-3 or TRBV12-4, with a weak D call TRBD1 (6 bases). The CDR3 has 12 residues. The ends were cut back, 6 bases at V and 9 bases at J, with 15 bases in the middle. CDR3 sequence (DNA): TGTGCCAGCAGGTACAGGGTAGGAGGGCAGTACTTC. It specifies CASRYRVGGQYF.

The sample holds many counts of this clonotype. The chain carries TRBV3-1 and TRBJ1-2; D gene uncertain. The V gene lost 3 bases and the J gene lost 2 bases, with 13 bases spanning the gap. CDR3 size: 15 residues. Germline V gene lookup returns CDR1 LGHDT and CDR2 YNNKEL (reference sequence). CDR3 sequence: CASSQLPWGNYGYTF. The CDR3 DNA sequence: TGTGCCAGCAGCCAGCTTCCCTGGGGAAACTATGGCTACACCTTC.